Listed below are T cell receptor beta chains from one sample, sequenced in a study of tumor and adjacent non-tumor tissue in lung cancer. MiXCR, run by TCRdb on the multiplex PCR reads, gives a single entry per CDR3 protein. The table shows 98,000 or so distinct CDR3 sequences, with 80% occurring only once. Specimen: distant non-tumor lung tissue. These receptors were taken from a man aged 60 to 69 with small cell lung cancer. CDR3s include the opening cysteine and the closing phenylalanine or tryptophan. Fields, in order: D gene, J gene, V gene, clone size, CDR3 protein. The D gene is left open where the match is weak. The size field is filled for only some rows; it gives once, few, many or a size class.

>TRBD1|TRBJ1-1|TRBV29-1|once
CSVEEDRMGTKSFF
>TRBD1|TRBJ1-5|TRBV19|few
CASDDRGSYSNQPQHF
>.|TRBJ2-3|TRBV6-5|.
CASRSGIGTDTHYF
>.|TRBJ2-1|TRBV20-1|.
CSGLDGGYNEQFF
>TRBD2|TRBJ2-1|TRBV6-4|few
CASSEGAGGNEQFF
>TRBD1|TRBJ2-5|TRBV12-3/TRBV12-4|.
CASSDGQEATETQNF
>.|TRBJ1-2|TRBV6-5|.
CTSSLQTGTIYGYTF
>TRBD1|TRBJ1-1|TRBV4-2|.
CGSSQGGQGNTEAFF
>.|TRBJ2-2|TRBV5-5|.
CVSTQLGMRGELFF
>.|TRBJ2-6|TRBV29-1|.
CGADISGANVLSF
>TRBD2|TRBJ2-2|TRBV6-1|once
CVSSPGLATTGELFF
>.|TRBJ2-6|TRBV5-4|once
CASSRSASVANALTF
>.|TRBJ2-5|TRBV11-2|.
CSCSLGTKETQYF
>TRBD2|TRBJ2-5|TRBV7-9|.
CPSSHRTSGGADAQYF
>.|TRBJ2-1|TRBV11-2|.
CARNPLGSEQFF
>TRBD2|TRBJ2-1|TRBV6-1|.
CATLNASGTRNYNEQFF
>.|TRBJ2-1|TRBV11-1|medium-sized
CASSSQDKTYNEQFF
>.|TRBJ1-5|TRBV4-1|.
CAGSQGMSRSQHF
>.|TRBJ1-6|TRBV6-5|.
CTSSYSLDRGGSPLHF
>TRBD2|TRBJ2-5|TRBV6-5|.
CASSTPAGVQETQYF
>.|TRBJ2-5|TRBV6-5|once
CASDSAGLGEETQYF
>.|TRBJ2-2|TRBV11-2|.
CASSLEQGTGELFF
>.|TRBJ2-4|TRBV28|.
CASKSGGVGNIQYF
>.|TRBJ1-4|TRBV6-1|.
CASRLSSHVRLFF
>.|TRBJ2-5|TRBV7-9|many
CASSLVSETQYF
>TRBD2|TRBJ2-2|TRBV29-1|.
CIIVAGAANTGELFF
>.|TRBJ1-1|TRBV30|.
CTCFSPPGNTEAFF
>.|TRBJ2-7|TRBV20-1|few
CCATSRGWSEQYF
>TRBD2|TRBJ2-1|TRBV2|few
CATQGLAGSYNEQFF
>.|TRBJ1-1|TRBV5-4|.
CASSLGVLENAEAFF
>TRBD1|TRBJ2-7|TRBV4-1|.
CSSSQVKGTGDSYERYF
>TRBD1|TRBJ2-2|TRBV11-2|.
CASSTYRGVRELFF
>TRBD2|TRBJ2-5|TRBV4-2|.
CASSQGNSGRGQEIQYF
>.|TRBJ2-5|TRBV11-2|.
CASSLRALGGQGETQYF
>.|TRBJ1-1|TRBV11-2|.
CVSSPWGVRNTEAFF
>.|TRBJ2-1|TRBV11-2|.
CSSSLVFPLRVF
>.|TRBJ2-4|TRBV6-5|.
CASSYSPEVIQYF
>TRBD2|TRBJ2-7|TRBV4-2|.
CASRQELADYEQYF
>TRBD1|TRBJ1-1|TRBV12-3/TRBV12-4|.
CASSPQGVEAFF
>TRBD2|TRBJ2-7|TRBV11-2|once
CANSLRARGYKQYF
>TRBD2|TRBJ2-1|TRBV11-3|.
CASSSSGIDNEQFF
>TRBD2|TRBJ2-1|TRBV7-9|few
CASSSLTSGRGNEQFF
>.|TRBJ2-1|TRBV6-5|.
CASSYSGGVGDEQFF
>.|TRBJ1-1|TRBV5-1|.
CASSPNSLEAFF
>TRBD2|TRBJ2-5|TRBV29-1|.
CSAAVGGLAGGDQEAQYF
>TRBD2|TRBJ2-1|TRBV12-5|.
CASGYQLLLAGGPPYNEQSF
>.|TRBJ1-5|TRBV12-3/TRBV12-4|.
CASSEEIGSNQPQRF
>.|TRBJ2-1|TRBV9|.
CASSVGQGFYNEQFF
>TRBD1|TRBJ1-6|TRBV6-5|.
CPSSYSPDRGGSPLHF
>TRBD2|TRBJ2-1|TRBV11-2|few
CANSLSLLAGDNEQFF
>TRBD1|TRBJ1-2|TRBV29-1|few
CSVERGHYDYTF
>TRBD2|TRBJ2-1|TRBV5-5|once
CVSSWLTGTSGYNEEFF
>TRBD1|TRBJ2-1|TRBV12-3/TRBV12-4|.
CASSSGTEHNKHFF
>TRBD1|TRBJ2-3|TRBV12-3/TRBV12-4|.
CASLKGRGRDTQYF
>.|TRBJ1-5|TRBV6-1|.
CASNESWDNNQPQHF